Listed below are T cell receptor beta chains from one sample, sequenced in a study of T cells after yellow fever vaccination. TCRdb used MiXCR to reprocess the 5' RACE reads, holding one entry per CDR3 protein. Of roughly 520,000 distinct CDR3 sequences detected, 21% appear once; the ten largest clones hold about a sixth. Sample: PBMCs, taken approximately 22 days after the first yellow fever vaccination. Receptors originate from a young man who received the YFV17D yellow fever vaccine. CDR3s include the opening cysteine and the closing phenylalanine or tryptophan. Clone size is shown for a subset of rows, as once, few, many or a class of expanded clone.

clone_size	v_call	j_call	cdr3_aa
.	TRBV12-5	TRBJ2-2	CASGLVLRPNTGELFF
few	TRBV25-1	TRBJ1-6	CASTSSATGSNSPLHF
few	TRBV7-2	TRBJ1-2	CASSSRPGQEFYGYTF
once	TRBV7-2	TRBJ2-1	CASSLAWQNEQFF
many	TRBV29-1	TRBJ1-1	CSSGRLLNTEAFF
few	TRBV20-1	TRBJ2-1	CSARPQRKRGGIHEQFF
.	TRBV1	TRBJ1-6	CTSSIGSSYNSPLHF
.	TRBV29-1	TRBJ2-3	CSVDWTDTQYF
.	TRBV7-2	TRBJ2-2	CASSLWGPLNGELFF
.	TRBV7-2	TRBJ2-5	CASRPRVGGTQYF
few	TRBV12-3/TRBV12-4	TRBJ1-5	CASSRTLTTVQPQHF
few	TRBV7-2	TRBJ2-1	CATGQPVNEQFF
.	TRBV6-5	TRBJ1-2	CASSYNPKAGYTF